Given below is one T cell receptor beta chain in context. Its specificity is unknown. No patient had autoimmune disease or received systemic immunosuppression. Sequencing used immunoSEQ multiplex PCR; TCRdb keeps in-frame clones, though not all of them. This sample yields 85,000 to 130,000 clones, of which about nine tenths are seen a single time; approximately 0.5% belongs to the top ten. This entry comes from a study of OX40 agonist ivuxolimab in advanced cancers. The germline CDR1 and CDR2 sequences are SNHLY and FYNNEI. Deletions cut 3 bases from V and 5 bases from J, with 11 bases between. The CDR3 runs 14 residues. Findings of the study overall: Among the lowest peripheral clonal expansion occurred in 0.1-3.0 mg/kg partial responders. At doses 0.1 to 3.0 mg/kg, CD4+ and CD8+ clones expanded.

V and J are TRBV2 and TRBJ2-1; weak D call: TRBD2 (6 bases). This TCR derives from an adult with an advanced solid tumor such as melanoma, head and neck, liver or kidney cancer. The sequences come from CD4+ or CD8+ T cells sorted from blood, collected in a trial of the OX40 agonist ivuxolimab. In DNA, the CDR3 is TGTGCCAGCAGTGAGCGGGGTCAGGACAATGAGCAGTTCTTC. It translates to CASSERGQDNEQFF.